This paragraph covers one T cell receptor (beta chain) sequence. This entry is derived from a study of T-cell reconstitution after alpha-beta-depleted transplantation in children. Trimming pared 6 bases from V and 1 base from J, leaving 3 bases between. The CDR3 length is 12 residues. CDR1 and CDR2 from the germline V gene are MDHEN and SYDVKM. Using unique molecular identifiers, the investigators prepared the TCRbeta library. MiXCR, applied by TCRdb to the PCR reads, yields one record per CDR3 protein. The data show 300,000 to 400,000 distinct CDR3 sequences, with about 17% seen just once and around 38% held by the top ten.

This sequence joins TRBV28 and TRBJ2-2; D not resolved. The TCR sequence derives from a male patient aged 2 to 10 who had a stem cell transplant for acute lymphoblastic leukemia, so the T cells may come from the graft donor. The source material was PBMCs, mostly from graft donor cells, sampled 360 days after TCRalphabeta/CD19-depleted stem cell transplant. The CDR3 loop is CASRVNTGELFF. The CDR3, as DNA: TGTGCCAGCAGGGTGAACACCGGGGAGCTGTTTTTT.